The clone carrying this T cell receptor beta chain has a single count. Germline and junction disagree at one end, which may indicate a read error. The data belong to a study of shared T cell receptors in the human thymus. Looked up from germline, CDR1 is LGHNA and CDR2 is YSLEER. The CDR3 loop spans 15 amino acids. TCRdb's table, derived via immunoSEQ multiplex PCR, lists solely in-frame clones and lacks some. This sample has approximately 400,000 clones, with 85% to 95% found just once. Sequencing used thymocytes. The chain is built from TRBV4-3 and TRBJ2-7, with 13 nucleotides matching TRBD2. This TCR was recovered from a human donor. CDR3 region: CASRYGLAGDSEQCF. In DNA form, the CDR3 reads TGCGCCAGCAGATACGGACTAGCGGGAGACTCCGAGCAGTGCTTC.